The rows below give T cell receptor beta chains drawn from one sample of a study of T cells after yellow fever vaccination. TCRdb independently ran MiXCR on the 5' RACE reads; one entry per CDR3 protein. The repertoire has roughly 520,000 distinct CDR3 sequences, 20% to 25% of them found once; the top ten carry roughly 16%. The sequencing here drew on PBMCs, taken roughly 20 days after the first yellow fever vaccination. All receptors come from a young man who received the YFV17D yellow fever vaccine. Each CDR3 is given with its conserved first and last residue. D genes are given only for firm matches. Some rows have no size entry. The others give once, few or many, or a class for an expanded clone.

v_call	d_call	j_call	clone_size	cdr3_nt	cdr3_aa
TRBV2	-	TRBJ2-3	-	TGTGCCAGCAGTTGCCGTGGGAAGAGCACAGATACGCAGTATTTT	CASSCRGKSTDTQYF
TRBV4-1	-	TRBJ2-4	few	TGCGCCAGCAGCCCTCGGGCAGGGCTAACCAAAAACATTCAGTACTTC	CASSPRAGLTKNIQYF
TRBV2	-	TRBJ1-2	few	TGTGCCAGCAGTCCCAGCGGGCAGGGTCCTAACTATGGCTACACCTTC	CASSPSGQGPNYGYTF
TRBV5-6	TRBD2	TRBJ2-3	few	TGTGCCAGCAGCCAGGGACTAGCGACTCGAGGTACGCAGTATTTT	CASSQGLATRGTQYF
TRBV5-1	TRBD1	TRBJ1-1	few	TGCGCCAGCAGCGGGGGGACAGGGTCAAGAACTGAAGCTTTCTTT	CASSGGTGSRTEAFF
TRBV3-1	-	TRBJ2-4	-	TGTGCCAGCAGCCCAAGGGGTGAGGTTATTCAGTACTTC	CASSPRGEVIQYF
TRBV4-2	TRBD1	TRBJ2-1	-	TGTGCCAGCAGCCCTATGGGCGGGACAGGGGGCTGGAATGAGCAGTTCTTC	CASSPMGGTGGWNEQFF
TRBV29-1	-	TRBJ2-1	-	TGCAGCGTTGAAGATACAGGGAGCTCCTACAATGAGCAGTTCTTC	CSVEDTGSSYNEQFF
TRBV2	-	TRBJ1-5	-	TGTGCCAGCAGTAGATCCGGGGTTCAGCCCCAGCATTTT	CASSRSGVQPQHF
TRBV7-6	-	TRBJ2-3	few	TGTGCCAGCAGCCCGGATTGGAGCACAGATACGCAGTATTTT	CASSPDWSTDTQYF
TRBV7-8	TRBD2	TRBJ2-7	-	TGTGCCAGCAGCAATCAAGAGGGACTAGCGGGGGACTTAACCTACGAGCAGTACTTC	CASSNQEGLAGDLTYEQYF
TRBV5-1	TRBD2	TRBJ2-3	-	TGCGCCAGCAGCTTGGCGGCGGGGGGGAGCACAGATACGCAGTATTTT	CASSLAAGGSTDTQYF
TRBV5-5	TRBD2	TRBJ2-5	-	TGTGCCAGCAGCTTTAAGGTAGCGGGGCCGTACCTTCCAGAGACCCAGTACTTC	CASSFKVAGPYLPETQYF
TRBV3-1	TRBD1	TRBJ1-2	few	TGTGCCAGCAGCCACACGGGACAGACCTATGGCTACACCTTC	CASSHTGQTYGYTF
TRBV7-9	TRBD2	TRBJ2-5	-	TGTGCCAGCAGCACCTGGACTAGCGGAACCCATTGGACCCAGTACTTC	CASSTWTSGTHWTQYF
TRBV20-1	-	TRBJ2-1	-	TGCAGTGCTAGTTTTCCGGGGCCCCAGGATGAGCAGTTCTTC	CSASFPGPQDEQFF
TRBV2	TRBD1	TRBJ2-2	-	TGTGCCAGCAGTGCGTACAGGGGGAACACCGGGGAGCTGTTTTTT	CASSAYRGNTGELFF
TRBV11-2	TRBD1	TRBJ2-1	-	TGTGCCAGCAGCTTCACCGCCGGGACAGGGTCCTACAATGAGCAGTTCTTC	CASSFTAGTGSYNEQFF
TRBV20-1	TRBD2	TRBJ2-5	few	TGCAGTGCTACGGCTAGCGGACTCCAAGAGACCCAGTACTTC	CSATASGLQETQYF
TRBV5-1	TRBD1	TRBJ2-1	-	TGCGCCAGCAGCTGGGACAGGGACGGCTCCTACAATGAGCAGTTCTTC	CASSWDRDGSYNEQFF
TRBV7-3	TRBD2	TRBJ2-3	-	TGTGCCAGCAGCTCCCTAGCGGGGGGGGTAGATACGCAGTATTTT	CASSSLAGGVDTQYF
TRBV29-1	-	TRBJ1-1	-	TGCAGCGTCTGCTACATGAACACTGAAGCTTTCTTT	CSVCYMNTEAFF
TRBV9	-	TRBJ2-1	-	TGTGCCAGCAGCGGCCCGGATCAGGCTGAGCAGTTCTTC	CASSGPDQAEQFF
TRBV14	-	TRBJ1-6	-	TGTGCCAGCAGCTCTCCTGCCTATAATTCACCCCTCCACTTT	CASSSPAYNSPLHF
TRBV18	TRBD1	TRBJ1-6	few	TGTGCCAGCTCACCGGGACAGGATTCACCCCTCCACTTT	CASSPGQDSPLHF
TRBV5-6	TRBD1	TRBJ2-7	-	TGTGCCAGCAGCTTGGTGGGACAGAAATACGAGCAGTACTTC	CASSLVGQKYEQYF
TRBV27	-	TRBJ2-7	few	TGTGCCAGCAGTTTCTCCAGGGGTTGGCTCTACGAGCAGTACTTC	CASSFSRGWLYEQYF
TRBV27	TRBD1	TRBJ2-2	once	TGTGCCAGTCAGGGGGCGTCCGGGGAGCTGTTTTTT	CASQGASGELFF
TRBV29-1	-	TRBJ1-2	-	TGCAGCGTTGCGTATGGCTACACCTTC	CSVAYGYTF
TRBV10-1	-	TRBJ2-1	-	TGCGCCAGCAGTGAGGGGCCCTACAATGAGCAGTTCTTC	CASSEGPYNEQFF
TRBV2	-	TRBJ2-5	-	TGTGCCAGCCCTGATGGCAGACGGGGCCAAGAGACCCAGTACTTC	CASPDGRRGQETQYF
TRBV12-3/TRBV12-4	TRBD1	TRBJ2-5	few	TGTGCCAGCAGACACAGGTTCACAGGGGGCCTCCAAGAGACCCAGTACTTC	CASRHRFTGGLQETQYF
TRBV19	TRBD1	TRBJ1-5	-	TGTGCCAGTAGTGAGACAGGGAGGGGGCAGCCCCAGCATTTT	CASSETGRGQPQHF
TRBV6-1	TRBD2	TRBJ2-3	-	TGTGCCAGCAGTCCGAGACTAGCGGGGGGAGGTACGCAGTATTTT	CASSPRLAGGGTQYF
TRBV12-3/TRBV12-4	-	TRBJ2-5	-	TGTGCCAGCAGTTTCGACAGAACCCAAGAGACCCAGTACTTC	CASSFDRTQETQYF
TRBV7-2	-	TRBJ2-1	-	TGTGCCAGCAGCTCGCGGGGGCGGTCGAATGAGCAGTTCTTC	CASSSRGRSNEQFF
TRBV5-5	-	TRBJ2-1	-	TGTGCCAGCAGCTGGCAGGGGAATGAGCAGTTCTTC	CASSWQGNEQFF
TRBV7-2	-	TRBJ2-2	few	TGTGCCAGCAGCGCAATCGGGGGCGAGTGGGAGCTGTTTTTT	CASSAIGGEWELFF
TRBV7-2	-	TRBJ2-3	few	TGTGCCATTCCGGGCCTAATCACAGATACGCAGTATTTT	CAIPGLITDTQYF
TRBV7-8	-	TRBJ1-2	-	TGTGCCAGCAGCTTAGACCGCGTTGGCTACACCTTC	CASSLDRVGYTF
TRBV6-5	-	TRBJ1-4	-	TGTGCCAGCAGTTACTCGATGGGTGGGACTGGGGACCTCAGGGAAAAACTGTTTTTT	CASSYSMGGTGDLREKLFF
TRBV6-5	TRBD1	TRBJ2-5	-	TGTGCCAGCAGTTACTTCTCCAGGGGGCGAGAGACCCAGTACTTC	CASSYFSRGRETQYF
TRBV3-1	-	TRBJ1-1	-	TGTGCCAGCAGCCAAGGTACCTTCGGCACTGAAGCTTTCTTT	CASSQGTFGTEAFF
TRBV13	TRBD2	TRBJ2-1	few	TGTGCCAGCAGCCCCCGGACTAGCGGGGGGGCAAATCCTCTTGAGCAGTTCTTC	CASSPRTSGGANPLEQFF
TRBV5-1	-	TRBJ1-1	-	TGCGCCAGCCGCCCCCCAGGGCAAACTGAAGCTTTCTTT	CASRPPGQTEAFF
TRBV6-2/TRBV6-3	TRBD1	TRBJ1-1	-	TGTGCCAGCAGTTTCTCAGGGGGCACTGAAGCTTTCTTT	CASSFSGGTEAFF
TRBV10-1	TRBD2	TRBJ2-1	-	TGCGCCAGCAGTGAGCGAAGGGGCGGGGGGGCCCGGAATGAGCAGTTCTTC	CASSERRGGGARNEQFF
TRBV18	-	TRBJ2-5	few	TGTGCCAGCTCACCAGGATTGGGGTACCAAGAGACCCAGTACTTC	CASSPGLGYQETQYF
TRBV7-2	TRBD1	TRBJ2-3	-	TGTGCCAGCAGCTTAGTGGACAGGGATACGCAGTATTTT	CASSLVDRDTQYF
TRBV6-5	-	TRBJ1-2	-	TGTGCCAGCAGTTACGACAGTGCCCTTGGCTACACCTTC	CASSYDSALGYTF
TRBV7-2	-	TRBJ2-3	-	TGTGCCAGCAGCTTATATGACGGGGGGCAGTATTTT	CASSLYDGGQYF
TRBV12-3/TRBV12-4	-	TRBJ2-7	few	TGTGCCAGCAGTTTTGGGGAGGCGTTCACCTACGAGCAGTACTTC	CASSFGEAFTYEQYF